Listed here are 12 T cell receptor beta chains from one sample, sequenced in a study of T-cell reconstitution after alpha-beta-depleted transplantation in children. Preparing the TCRbeta library involved the use of unique molecular identifiers. Each CDR3 protein gets one entry after TCRdb re-called the PCR reads with MiXCR. The sample gives some 200,000 distinct CDR3 sequences, about 8.4% of which show up once; 35% is in the top ten. This sample comprised PBMCs, mostly from graft donor cells, obtained 360 days after TCRalphabeta/CD19-depleted stem cell transplant. Receptors were obtained from a male patient aged 2 to 9 who had a stem cell transplant for acute myeloid leukemia, so the T cells may come from the graft donor.

In this sample, this clonotype turned up many times. The genes are TRBV6-5 and TRBJ1-1; D unclear. With 4 bases removed from V and 1 base from J, the gap between germline ends came to 7 bases. The germline gives CDR1 MNHEY, CDR2 SVGAGI. This CDR3 has 13 amino acids. Here the CDR3 reads CASSSTPNTEAFF. CDR3 nucleotide sequence: TGTGCCAGCAGTTCCACACCGAACACTGAAGCTTTCTTT.

This clonotype was recorded a few times. V gene TRBV12-3 or TRBV12-4 combines with J gene TRBJ2-3; no reliable D call. The CDR3 sequence is 15 residues long. V lost 2 bases and J lost 0, with 9 bases in between. Here the CDR3 reads CASSLRAVSTDTQYF. Written as DNA, the CDR3 is TGTGCCAGCAGTTTAAGGGCGGTGAGCACAGATACGCAGTATTTT.

This clonotype was seen more than once but under ten times. The CDR3 nucleotides read TGCAGCTGTCGTGGGCAGATGAACACCGGGGAGCTGTTTTTT. It encodes CSCRGQMNTGELFF. V and J are TRBV29-1 and TRBJ2-2; no reliable D call. The CDR3 has 14 amino acids. Germline V gene sequence: CDR1 SQVTM, CDR2 ANQGSEA. V was trimmed by 8 bases and J by 1 base, leaving 14 bases between them.

This chain connects TRBV18 to TRBJ2-7; 13 bases line up with TRBD2. From germline, CDR1 is KGHSH and CDR2 LQKENI. CDR3 length: 15 residues. The V and J ends lost 4 bases and 3 bases, in that order; junction bases with no gene match: 3. CDR3 bases: TGTGCCAGCTCACGTGGGACTAGCGGGAACTACGAGCAGTACTTC. This translates into CASSRGTSGNYEQYF.

V usage is TRBV27 and J usage is TRBJ1-2; no firm D call. The CDR3 spans 12 residues. Trimming removed 6 bases at V and 0 bases at J, with 5 bases between. In germline, CDR1 is MNHEY, CDR2 SMNVEV (reference sequence). This CDR3 reads CASRTTNYGYTF. The CDR3 coding sequence is TGTGCCAGCAGAACAACTAACTATGGCTACACCTTC.

The chain recombines TRBV7-3 with TRBJ1-5; 7 positions agree with TRBD1. The V gene end was trimmed by 5 bases and the J gene end by 0 bases; junction bases not matched to a gene: 10. Germline V lookup: CDR1 SGHTA, CDR2 FQGTGA. The CDR3 extends over 17 amino acids. The CDR3 spells CASSGTDRDRSNQPQHF. The CDR3 DNA follows: TGTGCCAGCAGCGGCACTGACAGGGACCGTAGCAATCAGCCCCAGCATTTT.

The J gene is TRBJ2-3, the V gene TRBV5-1; the match to TRBD1 covers 7 bases. Germline V gene lookup returns CDR1 SGHRS and CDR2 YFSETQ. CDR3 length: 17 amino acids. V gave up 2 bases and J gave up 2 bases; unmatched junction bases: 11. Here the CDR3 reads CASSFPPGQSFTDTQYF. CDR3 in DNA: TGCGCCAGCAGCTTTCCTCCGGGACAGAGTTTCACAGATACGCAGTATTTT. The full variable domain, rest sourced from reference TRBV5-1 and TRBJ2-3, is KAGVTQTPRYLIKTRGQQVTLSCSPISGHRSVSWYQQTPGQGLQFLFEYFSETQRNKGNFPGRFSGRQFSNSRSEMNVSTLELGDSALYLCASSFPPGQSFTDTQYFGPGTRLTVL.

The J gene is TRBJ1-2, the V gene TRBV12-3 or TRBV12-4; 8 nucleotides match TRBD1. There are 22 residues in the CDR3. V lost 2 bases, J lost 4 bases, and 27 bases stayed unmatched. CDR3 DNA sequence: TGTGCCAGCAGTTTAACTCTTGGTTCCCCCTCGGAGGGGACAGGCCACTCCTATGGCTACACCTTC. As protein: CASSLTLGSPSEGTGHSYGYTF.

With respect to this clonotype: An end of the junction does not agree with germline; a read error may underlie this. This sequence joins TRBV11-2 and TRBJ1-6, with TRBD1 identical over 8 bases. The germline V gene encodes CDR1 SGHAT and CDR2 FQNNGV. The CDR3 runs 16 residues. CDR3 nucleotides: TGTGGCAGCAGCTTAGTGGGACAGGACTTTAATTCACCCCTCCACTTT. This gives the protein CGSSLVGQDFNSPLHF.

There are many counts of this clonotype. The V call is TRBV24-1, the J call TRBJ2-7; the D gene is possibly TRBD2 (6 bases). CDR1 and CDR2 from the germline V gene are KGHDR and SFDVKD. V lost 5 bases, J lost 6 bases, and 22 bases lay in between. The CDR3 covers 16 residues. The CDR3 DNA reads as TGTGCCACCAGTGCGCGGGACCGGAGGATTGTATGCGAGCAGTACGTC. Residues: CATSARDRRIVCEQYV.

This clonotype appeared a few times. This rearrangement joins TRBV7-2 to TRBJ2-5; possibly TRBD2 for D (6 bases). The V gene lost 0 bases and the J gene lost 5 bases, with 10 bases spanning the gap. CDR1 is SGHTA and CDR2 is FQGNSA in the germline V gene. This CDR3 comprises 14 residues. The CDR3 DNA is TGTGCCAGCAGCTTAGCGACTAGTTTGGAGACCCAGTACTTC. Translated: CASSLATSLETQYF.

This clonotype was found many times. The chain joins TRBV5-5 to TRBJ2-2, with D unresolved. V was shortened by 0 bases and J by 7 bases, with 7 bases between the two germline ends. This CDR3 region has 13 residues. Germline values: CDR1 SGHKS, CDR2 YYEKEE (reference sequence). CDR3 residues: CASSLAMGGELFF. In DNA, the CDR3 is TGTGCCAGCAGCTTGGCGATGGGCGGGGAGCTGTTTTTT.